This TCR beta chain was sequenced in a study of T cells after yellow fever vaccination (dated by TCRdb to the late 2010s). Study-level background: Using CD3, CD45RA, CCR7 and CD95 staining, memory subsets (EM, EMRA, CM and Tscm) were sorted on a BD FACS Aria III. Libraries from fractions with low cell numbers were prepared with the SMART-Seq v4 Ultra Low Input RNA kit. To follow T-cell clones before and after primary and booster YFV17D yellow fever vaccination, bulk TCR alpha and beta repertoires were sequenced over time. The cohort comprised two healthy male donors, one aged 18 to 30 and one aged 30 to 40 years. Blood samples were taken at several timepoints before and after primary and secondary immunization, and bulk PBMC replicates and cell subsets were isolated. Sorting of memory subsets took place on days 0, 15 and 45 and at 18 months after primary vaccination, as well as on days 0, 15 and 45 after the 30-year booster.

The germline V gene (reference sequence) supplies CDR1 DFQATT and CDR2 SNEGSKA. V is reduced by 2 bases and J by 3 bases, leaving a spacing of 13 bases between them. Taken from cysteine to phenylalanine, the CDR3 has 15 residues. Just the 45-base CDR3 DNA is kept, in frame starting at base 1. The investigation overall reported the following: After the booster, most clones that had expanded after primary vaccination were detected again (around 96% of CD4 and over 75% of CD8), suggesting broad maintenance of memory. Computational filtering was required because FACS-sorted repertoires could contain abundant contaminating clonotypes from the bulk population. Only a couple of donors were included in the study, so the extent to which the findings can be generalized is limited. The secondary T-cell response was found to be weaker but faster than the primary response, with a peak reached on day 5 rather than on day 15. On day 0, almost all vaccine-responding clonotypes were found to be below detection in the sorted memory subsets. A small share of clonotypes was detected in both CD4 and CD8 compartments, with the overlap likely arising from convergent recombination.

Synthesis of TCR cDNA relied on 5'RACE template switching, a step that introduced a universal primer site along with unique molecular identifiers. cDNA synthesis was primed from both the TCR alpha and TCR beta constant segments. Library amplification involved two PCR steps, and the second step added sample barcodes and sequencing adapters. Sequencing of libraries was performed on Illumina HiSeq 2500 (2x100 bp) or NovaSeq (2x150 bp). The study's processing was this. Demultiplexing of reads and collapsing into UMI consensus sequences were performed with MIGEC, and V(D)J alignment was carried out with MiXCR. Vaccine-responding clonotypes were identified with edgeR using replicate PBMC samples, with FDR below 0.01 and a log2 fold change above 5 up to day 15 being required. Each bulk clonotype received a CD4 or CD8 identity based on whether the sequenced CD4 or CD8 repertoire contained that clonotype at higher abundance. To estimate how each clone was distributed across memory phenotypes, clonotype frequencies in memory subsets were weighted by FACS-sorted cell numbers. Using fastp at Q25 and MiXCR, TCRdb reprocessed the public reads and kept productive beta chains. Every CDR3 protein is listed once, alongside the most common genes and DNA of its rows. The V and J calls here are based on TCRdb, not the publication. In this sample the table shows fewer than 35,000 distinct CDR3 sequences, more than 9% of which occur a single time. The ten largest clones add up to less than 15% of the sample.

In the paper's terms, the treatment or condition label means: live attenuated yellow fever vaccine strain. A standard Ficoll-Paque protocol was used to isolate PBMCs from peripheral blood. RNA from sorted memory subsets was extracted with the RNeasy Micro Kit. This clonotype was observed many times. Within one base of it there is no much larger clone, and no base qualities were kept. The sequence is built from TRBV20-1 and TRBJ2-2; no confident D gene assignment can be made. The starting material was PBMCs, either bulk or a sorted T-cell subset (CD4+, CD8+, memory, or dextramer-sorted; not recorded which), obtained more than 14 days after the first yellow fever vaccination. The TCR sequence derives from a man between 18 and 35 years old who received the YFV17D yellow fever vaccine. Here the CDR3 is given as CSARMDGRDTGELFF. Read as DNA, the sequence is TGCAGTGCTAGAATGGACGGTAGGGACACCGGGGAGCTGTTTTTT.